Each of the 16 T cell receptor beta chains below was sequenced from the same sample in a study of blood T cell repertoires in COVID-19 (TCRdb year 2020). Receptors were amplified or captured by the immunoSEQ multiplex PCR assay. The immuneACCESS repertoire file appears here via TCRdb, limited to in-frame rearrangements. These files lack a portion of the clones; in checked studies, under half of the deficit traces to unresolved V genes, and the cause of the others is not known. Within this sample are fewer than 100,000 clones, with around nine tenths of them counted one time only. 10% to 13% of the sample comes from the top ten. Sequencing was performed on peripheral blood. These receptor sequences come from a man aged 45-65 years with acute or convalescent COVID-19.

In nucleotides, the CDR3 is TGTGCCAGCAAGAAGGGACTCCACAATGAGCAGTTCTTC. Amino acids: CASKKGLHNEQFF. The genes are TRBV6-5 and TRBJ2-1; a weak D match, TRBD2 (6 bases). The germline V gene has CDR1 MNHEY and CDR2 SVGAGI. The CDR3 covers 13 residues. V lost 7 bases and J lost 5, with 12 bases in between.

The chain uses TRBV25-1 and TRBJ1-5; TRBD1 agrees at 8 bases. The germline V gene encodes CDR1 MGHDK and CDR2 SYGVNS. This CDR3 region has 16 residues. V gave up 4 bases and J gave up 2 bases; unmatched junction bases: 7. CDR3 amino acids: CASSGGTGAGNQPQHF. In nucleotides, the CDR3 is TGTGCCAGCAGTGGCGGGACAGGAGCGGGCAATCAGCCCCAGCATTTT.

V gene TRBV10-3 combines with J gene TRBJ2-5; 8 bases align to TRBD1. The CDR3 is made up of 16 amino acids. CDR1 is ENHRY and CDR2 is SYGVKD in the germline V gene. V gave up 3 bases and J gave up 4 bases; unmatched junction bases: 10. The CDR3 sequence is CAISEGLQGGRETQYF. The CDR3, as DNA: TGTGCCATCAGTGAAGGCTTACAGGGGGGACGAGAGACCCAGTACTTC.

This chain connects TRBV18 to TRBJ2-2; 7 bases fit TRBD2. The CDR3 extends over 16 amino acids. Germline V gives CDR1 KGHSH, CDR2 LQKENI. Germline trimming cut 2 bases from V and 7 bases from J; bases unmatched to any gene: 10. The CDR3 bases are TGTGCCAGCTCACCATCGGGAGGTCGAGGGCACGGGGAGCTGTTTTTT. It specifies CASSPSGGRGHGELFF.

The chain carries TRBV2 and TRBJ2-7; 13 bases map to TRBD2. This CDR3 comprises 14 residues. Germline trimming cut 6 bases from V and 2 bases from J; bases unmatched to any gene: 1. Germline CDR1 and CDR2: SNHLY and FYNNEI. The CDR3 nucleotides are TGTGCCAGCAGGGGGACTAGCGGGACCTACGAGCAGTACTTC. Translation: CASRGTSGTYEQYF.

The rearrangement links TRBV5-4 to TRBJ2-2; D perhaps matches TRBD2 (5 bases). The germline gives CDR1 SGHNT, CDR2 YYREEE (reference sequence). V was clipped by 2 bases and J by 1 base, with 9 bases between them. The CDR3 has 15 amino acids. CDR3: CASSLDTRNTGELFF. The CDR3 DNA reads TGTGCCAGCAGCTTAGACACTAGGAACACCGGGGAGCTGTTTTTT. Variable domain in full (rest from reference TRBV5-4 and TRBJ2-2): ETGVTQSPTHLIKTRGQQVTLRCSSQSGHNTVSWYQQALGQGPQFIFQYYREEENGRGNFPPRFSGLQFPNYSSELNVNALELDDSALYLCASSLDTRNTGELFFGEGSRLTVL.

The chain is built from TRBV7-2 and TRBJ1-4, with D possibly being TRBD1 (5 bases). CDR3 length: 14 amino acids. Germline CDR1 is SGHTA and CDR2 is FQGNSA. V shed 2 bases and J shed 4 bases, with 8 bases lying between them. The CDR3 nucleotides read TGTGCCAGCAGCTTATCCAGGGATAATGAAAAACTGTTTTTT. Its protein product is CASSLSRDNEKLFF. Looking up the rest from reference TRBV7-2 and TRBJ1-4 gives the full variable domain: GAGVSQSPSNKVTEKGKDVELRCDPISGHTALYWYRQSLGQGLEFLIYFQGNSAPDKSGLPSDRFSAERTGGSVSTLTIQRTQQEDSAVYLCASSLSRDNEKLFFGSGTQLSVL.

The V gene is TRBV7-9, the J gene TRBJ2-2, with 10 bases that match TRBD2. Per germline, CDR1 SEHNR and CDR2 FQNEAQ (reference sequence). The trim removed 0 bases at V and 5 bases at J, leaving 3 bases unmatched. The CDR3 consists of 16 residues. The CDR3 bases are TGTGCCAGCAGCTTAGCTAGCGGGAGGAGGACCGGGGAGCTGTTTTTT. It specifies CASSLASGRRTGELFF. Drawing the rest from reference TRBV7-9 and TRBJ2-2, the complete variable domain is DTGVSQNPRHKITKRGQNVTFRCDPISEHNRLYWYRQTLGQGPEFLTYFQNEAQLEKSRLLSDRFSAERPKGSFSTLEIQRTEQGDSAMYLCASSLASGRRTGELFFGEGSRLTVL.

The rearrangement links TRBV12-3 or TRBV12-4 to TRBJ2-7; tentatively, D is TRBD1 (6 bases). The CDR3 consists of 13 residues. V was trimmed by 6 bases and J by 0 bases, leaving 9 bases between them. The CDR3 sequence is CASREDSSYEQYF. The CDR3 DNA is TGTGCCAGCAGGGAGGACAGCTCCTACGAGCAGTACTTC.

The chain is built from TRBV19 and TRBJ2-7, with 7 positions matching TRBD2. Germline assignment: CDR1 LNHDA and CDR2 SQIVND (reference sequence). V lost 8 bases, J lost 7 bases, and 2 bases stayed unmatched. There are 10 residues in the CDR3. In nucleotides, the CDR3 is TGTGCCAGTGGAGCGGGAGAGCAGTACTTC. It specifies CASGAGEQYF.

The chain is built from TRBV5-4 and TRBJ2-7, with D maybe TRBD2 (7 bases). Germline CDR1 and CDR2: SGHNT and YYREEE (reference sequence). Trimming cost V 4 bases and J 0 bases, with 11 bases left between them. This CDR3 spans 14 amino acids. CDR3 sequence (DNA): TGTGCCAGCAGCCCCCGGGGGGCCTCCTACGAGCAGTACTTC. Translated: CASSPRGASYEQYF.

This clone has just one count. V usage is TRBV19 and J usage is TRBJ1-4; TRBD1 is a possible D gene (5 bases). The V end was cut by 4 bases, the J end by 3 bases, with 21 bases between. Germline CDR1 LNHDA, CDR2 SQIVND (reference sequence). The CDR3 is 18 residues long. The CDR3 DNA reads as TGTGCCAGTAGTACCAGCGTAATTGTTGGGGCTTCTAATGAAAAACTGTTTTTT. Residues: CASSTSVIVGASNEKLFF.

This chain connects TRBV18 to TRBJ1-2, with 9 bases aligning to TRBD1. The ends lost 1 base at V and 4 bases at J; junction bases unmatched: 10. The CDR3 runs to 17 residues. Germline lookup yields CDR1 KGHSH and CDR2 LQKENI. The CDR3 DNA reads as TGTGCCAGCTCACCACAATTTTTGGGACAGGGAATCTATGGCTACACCTTC. This translates into CASSPQFLGQGIYGYTF.

V and J are TRBV9 and TRBJ2-2; 8 bases agree with TRBD2. V was pared by 0 bases and J by 2 bases, with 3 bases of the junction left unmatched. Germline CDR1 SGDLS, CDR2 YYNGEE. The CDR3 length is 16 residues. CDR3 loop: CASSVAGRVNTGELFF. The CDR3 coding sequence is TGTGCCAGCAGCGTAGCCGGGAGGGTAAACACCGGGGAGCTGTTTTTT.

A single count supports this clone. The chain joins TRBV19 to TRBJ2-1; 10 positions match TRBD2. Trimming took 7 bases from V and 7 from J; bases not matched to a gene: 10. CDR3 length: 15 amino acids. Germline lookup yields CDR1 LNHDA and CDR2 SQIVND (reference sequence). CDR3 DNA sequence: TGTGCCAGTACTGGGAGCGGGAGGGCCACGAATGAGCAGTTCTTC. Translated, it gives CASTGSGRATNEQFF.

This chain uses TRBV12-3 or TRBV12-4 with TRBJ1-2; no firm D call. The CDR3 contains 13 residues. Trimming took 4 bases from V and 4 from J, leaving 10 bases between them. The CDR3 DNA sequence: TGTGCCAGCAGTTCGAGACGCGGCTATGGCTACACCTTC. Its protein is CASSSRRGYGYTF.